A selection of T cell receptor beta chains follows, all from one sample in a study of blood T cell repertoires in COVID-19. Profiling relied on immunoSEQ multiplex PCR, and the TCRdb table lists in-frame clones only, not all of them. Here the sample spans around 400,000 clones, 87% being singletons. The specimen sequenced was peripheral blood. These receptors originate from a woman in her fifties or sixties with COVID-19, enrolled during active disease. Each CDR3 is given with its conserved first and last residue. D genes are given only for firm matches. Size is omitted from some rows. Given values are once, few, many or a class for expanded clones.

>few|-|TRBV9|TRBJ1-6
TGTGCCAGTGCCCGAGGGCGAGGTTCACCCCTCCACTTT
CASARGRGSPLHF
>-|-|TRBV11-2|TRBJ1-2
TGTGCCAGCAGCTTAGCGTACAGGAGCTATGGCTACACCTTC
CASSLAYRSYGYTF
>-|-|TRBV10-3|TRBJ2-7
TGTGCCATCAGTTTACAGGGCGCCGAGCAGTACTTC
CAISLQGAEQYF
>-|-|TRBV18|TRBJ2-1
TGTGCCAGCGTGGGACTCTACCTTCGGGAGCAGTTCTTC
CASVGLYLREQFF
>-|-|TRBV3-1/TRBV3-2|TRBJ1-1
TGTGCCAGCAGCCCCCCTCCACAGGGCCCGAACACTGAAGCTTTCTTT
CASSPPPQGPNTEAFF
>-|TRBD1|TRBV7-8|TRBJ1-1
TGTGCCAGCAGCACCGGGACAGGGGGTTACACTGAAGCTTTCTTT
CASSTGTGGYTEAFF
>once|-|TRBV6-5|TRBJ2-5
TGTGCCAGCGCCCCTGGCGGGTTCGAGACCCAGTACTTC
CASAPGGFETQYF
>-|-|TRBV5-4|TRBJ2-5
TGTGCCAGCAGCCCGAAATCGGCAGGCCCAAGCCAAGAGACCCAGTACTTC
CASSPKSAGPSQETQYF
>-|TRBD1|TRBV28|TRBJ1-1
TGTGCCAGCAGTTTACTTTTCGGACAGGACTCCTTAGGGGTGCACACTGAAGCTTTCTTT
CASSLLFGQDSLGVHTEAFF
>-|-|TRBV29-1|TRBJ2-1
TGCAGCGCCAGGCGGGTGGCAAACAATGAGCAGTTCTTC
CSARRVANNEQFF
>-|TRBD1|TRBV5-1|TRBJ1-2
TGCGCCAGCAGCGAGGGGGCAGGGGATAGTGGCTACACCTTC
CASSEGAGDSGYTF
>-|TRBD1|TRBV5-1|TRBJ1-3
TGCGCCAGCAGCTCGGGACAGGGGTCCGGAAACACCATATATTTT
CASSSGQGSGNTIYF
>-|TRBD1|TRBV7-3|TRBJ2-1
TGTGCCAGCAGTCAGCAGGGGGCCGACTACAATGAGCAGTTCTTC
CASSQQGADYNEQFF
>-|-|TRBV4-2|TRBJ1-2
TGTGCCAGCAGCCAAGACCTCCTCGGGGAAGCGGGCTATGGCTACACCTTC
CASSQDLLGEAGYGYTF
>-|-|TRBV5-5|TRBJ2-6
TGTGCCAGCCTAAAACGGGACGGGAGCTCTGGGGCCAACGTCCTGACTTTC
CASLKRDGSSGANVLTF
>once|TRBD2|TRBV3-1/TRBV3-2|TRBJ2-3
TGTGCCAGCAGCCAATTTACTAGCGGGGGAACGGCAGATACGCAGTATTTT
CASSQFTSGGTADTQYF
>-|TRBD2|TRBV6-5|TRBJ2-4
TGTGCCAGTGAGCCGGGACTACTAGCCAAAAACATTCAGTACTTC
CASEPGLLAKNIQYF